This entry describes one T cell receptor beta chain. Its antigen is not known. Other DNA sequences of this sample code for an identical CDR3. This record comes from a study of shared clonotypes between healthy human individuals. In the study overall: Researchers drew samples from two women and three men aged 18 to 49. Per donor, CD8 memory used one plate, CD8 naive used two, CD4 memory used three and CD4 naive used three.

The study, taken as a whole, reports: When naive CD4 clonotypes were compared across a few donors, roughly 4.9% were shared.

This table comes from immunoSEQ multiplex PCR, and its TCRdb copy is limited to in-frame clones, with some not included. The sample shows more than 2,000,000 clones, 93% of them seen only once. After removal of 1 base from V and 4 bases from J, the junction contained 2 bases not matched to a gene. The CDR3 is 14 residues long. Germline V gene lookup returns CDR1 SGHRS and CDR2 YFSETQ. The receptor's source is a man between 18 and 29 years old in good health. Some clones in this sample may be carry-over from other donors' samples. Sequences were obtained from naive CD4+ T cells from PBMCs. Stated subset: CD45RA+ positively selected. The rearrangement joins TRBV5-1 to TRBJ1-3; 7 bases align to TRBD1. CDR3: CASSLTGAGNTIYF. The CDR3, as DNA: TGCGCCAGCAGCTTGACAGGGGCAGGAAACACCATATATTTT.